A selection of T cell receptor beta chains follows, all from one sample in a study of T cells after yellow fever vaccination. TCRdb reanalysed the 5' RACE reads using MiXCR and keeps one entry per CDR3 protein. In the table there are about 20,000 distinct CDR3 sequences, less than 5.5% of which are singletons. Sequenced here: PBMCs, either bulk or a sorted T-cell subset (CD4+, CD8+, memory, or dextramer-sorted; not recorded which), sampled about 49 days after the first yellow fever vaccination. These TCRs come from a man aged 18 to 30 who received the YFV17D yellow fever vaccine. Each CDR3 is given with its conserved first and last residue. D genes are given only for firm matches. Clone size is not always given. Where it is, it says once, few, many or a class for expanded clones.

clone_size	d_call	v_call	j_call	cdr3_aa	cdr3_nt
many	TRBD2	TRBV20-1	TRBJ2-5	CSANGGGGTQETQYF	TGCAGTGCCAACGGGGGCGGGGGGACCCAAGAGACCCAGTACTTC
many	TRBD1	TRBV27	TRBJ1-5	CASSFSGQVNQPQHF	TGTGCCAGCAGTTTTTCGGGACAGGTTAATCAGCCCCAGCATTTT
few	-	TRBV9	TRBJ2-3	CASSVANTDTQYF	TGTGCCAGCAGCGTAGCCAACACAGATACGCAGTATTTT
many	-	TRBV12-5	TRBJ2-4	CASASNIQYF	TGTGCTAGTGCGTCAAACATTCAGTACTTC
many	-	TRBV29-1	TRBJ1-1	CSVGTVNTEAFF	TGCAGCGTTGGGACAGTGAACACTGAAGCTTTCTTT
many	TRBD2	TRBV20-1	TRBJ2-4	CSARGGRDIQYF	TGCAGTGCTAGAGGGGGGAGGGACATTCAGTACTTC
many	TRBD2	TRBV20-1	TRBJ2-1	CSARALAGSYNEQFF	TGCAGTGCTAGAGCACTAGCGGGCTCCTACAATGAGCAGTTCTTC
many	-	TRBV4-2	TRBJ2-1	CASSQDMGEGNEQFF	TGTGCCAGCAGCCAAGATATGGGGGAAGGCAATGAGCAGTTCTTC
-	-	TRBV20-1	TRBJ1-5	CSARDPAGGGGGQPQHF	TGCAGTGCTAGAGACCCTGCGGGGGGAGGGGGAGGTCAGCCCCAGCATTTT
many	-	TRBV28	TRBJ1-2	CASSLALNYGYTF	TGTGCCAGCAGTTTAGCACTTAACTATGGCTACACCTTC
many	TRBD1	TRBV7-2	TRBJ2-2	CASREQGTGTGELFF	TGTGCCAGCAGGGAACAGGGGACGGGCACCGGGGAGCTGTTTTTT
many	-	TRBV6-5	TRBJ1-4	CASSYSPGDEKLFF	TGTGCCAGCAGTTACTCGCCGGGGGACGAAAAACTGTTTTTT
many	-	TRBV5-1	TRBJ2-7	CASSQGRAPDGQYF	TGCGCCAGCAGCCAAGGCAGGGCGCCGGACGGGCAGTACTTC
many	TRBD2	TRBV11-2	TRBJ2-3	CASSEGTSGGDTQYF	TGTGCCAGCTCTGAGGGGACTAGCGGGGGTGATACGCAGTATTTT
many	-	TRBV12-3/TRBV12-4	TRBJ1-2	CASAYRYGYTF	TGTGCCAGCGCCTATCGCTATGGCTACACCTTC
many	-	TRBV6-2/TRBV6-3	TRBJ2-2	CASSSGTGELFF	TGTGCCAGCAGTTCGGGAACCGGGGAGCTGTTTTTT
many	-	TRBV4-1	TRBJ2-1	CASSQVRSNRLRQFF	TGCGCCAGCAGCCAAGTAAGGTCAAATCGGTTGAGGCAGTTCTTC
many	-	TRBV29-1	TRBJ1-1	CSVEATGPGAFF	TGCAGCGTTGAAGCTACAGGCCCAGGGGCTTTCTTT
many	-	TRBV6-5	TRBJ1-3	CASSYRERGNTIYF	TGTGCCAGCAGTTACAGGGAACGCGGGAACACCATATATTTT
many	TRBD2	TRBV5-6	TRBJ2-1	CASSLEFGGALIIGEQFF	TGTGCCAGCAGCTTGGAGTTCGGGGGGGCCTTGATCATCGGTGAGCAGTTCTTC
many	-	TRBV5-1	TRBJ2-5	CASSLIEGAETQYF	TGCGCCAGCAGCCTAATTGAGGGAGCGGAGACCCAGTACTTC
-	-	TRBV10-3	TRBJ2-2	CAISAVIGIVAGELFF	TGTGCCATCAGTGCCGTCATAGGGATTGTCGCCGGGGAGCTGTTTTTT
many	-	TRBV12-3/TRBV12-4	TRBJ1-2	CASSRPGRADGYTF	TGTGCCAGCAGCCGCCCGGGGAGAGCAGATGGCTACACCTTC
many	-	TRBV6-4	TRBJ2-1	CASSDSPGPGSEQFF	TGTGCCAGCAGTGACTCCCCAGGACCGGGGAGTGAGCAGTTCTTC
many	-	TRBV12-3/TRBV12-4	TRBJ2-3	CASSWGPDTQYF	TGTGCCAGCAGTTGGGGGCCAGATACGCAGTATTTT
many	-	TRBV20-1	TRBJ1-4	CSARVNQGEKLFF	TGCAGTGCTAGAGTAAACCAGGGAGAAAAACTGTTTTTT
many	-	TRBV10-3	TRBJ1-2	CAISESLWQGGGYTF	TGTGCCATCAGTGAGTCATTGTGGCAGGGCGGTGGCTACACCTTC
many	-	TRBV4-3	TRBJ2-3	CASSQDSQAPYF	TGCGCCAGCAGCCAAGACTCGCAAGCCCCGTATTTT
many	-	TRBV6-2/TRBV6-3	TRBJ2-3	CASSYSTSTDTQYF	TGTGCCAGCAGTTACTCGACTAGCACAGATACGCAGTATTTT
-	-	TRBV15	TRBJ1-4	CATSRDPLGQGEKLFF	TGTGCCACCAGCAGAGATCCCCTGGGGCAGGGTGAAAAACTGTTTTTT
many	-	TRBV6-1	TRBJ2-5	CASSEALETQYF	TGTGCCAGCAGTGAAGCTTTAGAGACCCAGTACTTC
many	-	TRBV5-1	TRBJ2-3	CASSTPRTDTQYF	TGCGCCAGCAGTACCCCTAGGACAGATACGCAGTATTTT
many	TRBD1	TRBV6-5	TRBJ1-5	CASSSGQGGQPQHF	TGTGCCAGCAGTTCGGGACAGGGAGGTCAGCCCCAGCATTTT
many	TRBD2	TRBV11-2	TRBJ2-5	CASVSYSRGGGETQYF	TGTGCCAGCGTTTCTTACAGTCGGGGCGGGGGGGAGACCCAGTACTTC
many	TRBD1	TRBV7-3	TRBJ2-3	CASSSDRAGDTQYF	TGTGCCAGCAGCTCGGACAGGGCCGGAGATACGCAGTATTTT
many	-	TRBV20-1	TRBJ1-5	CSARGFPNQPQHF	TGCAGTGCTAGGGGCTTTCCCAATCAGCCCCAGCATTTT
many	TRBD1	TRBV12-3/TRBV12-4	TRBJ1-2	CASSFGQGEGYTF	TGTGCCAGCAGTTTCGGACAGGGGGAGGGCTACACCTTC
many	-	TRBV5-5	TRBJ1-1	CASSLVQTEAFF	TGTGCCAGCAGCTTGGTCCAGACTGAAGCTTTCTTT
many	TRBD1	TRBV12-3/TRBV12-4	TRBJ1-1	CASSSPGGQWTEAFF	TGTGCCAGCAGTTCCCCAGGGGGGCAGTGGACTGAAGCTTTCTTT
medium-sized	-	TRBV5-6	TRBJ2-1	CASSPEGRHNEQFF	TGTGCCAGCAGCCCCGAGGGACGGCACAATGAGCAGTTCTTC
many	-	TRBV6-5	TRBJ2-7	CASSYSELGGTYEQYF	TGTGCCAGCAGTTACTCGGAGCTAGGGGGGACCTACGAGCAGTACTTC
many	-	TRBV7-2	TRBJ2-3	CASSLVGPGTDTQYF	TGTGCCAGCAGCTTAGTCGGTCCCGGCACAGATACGCAGTATTTT
many	-	TRBV7-9	TRBJ1-5	CATQRIDQPQHF	TGTGCCACCCAAAGGATAGATCAGCCCCAGCATTTT
many	TRBD2	TRBV20-1	TRBJ2-7	CSARREGTLTSYEQYF	TGCAGTGCTAGACGGGAGGGAACTCTGACCTCCTACGAGCAGTACTTC
many	-	TRBV20-1	TRBJ2-5	CSAGVRETQYF	TGCAGTGCGGGGGTGAGGGAGACCCAGTACTTC
many	-	TRBV6-1	TRBJ2-4	CASAQGPLLDIQYF	TGTGCCAGCGCGCAGGGTCCGTTGTTGGACATTCAGTACTTC
many	-	TRBV5-4	TRBJ2-5	CASSLDSGETQYF	TGTGCCAGCAGCCTAGATTCCGGGGAGACCCAGTACTTC
many	-	TRBV6-4	TRBJ1-5	CASSAGSNQPQHF	TGTGCCAGCAGTGCCGGGAGCAATCAGCCCCAGCATTTT
many	TRBD1	TRBV5-6	TRBJ2-7	CASTMDSRTGQHPSYEQYF	TGTGCCAGCACAATGGATTCTAGGACAGGGCAGCATCCATCCTACGAGCAGTACTTC
many	-	TRBV7-2	TRBJ1-6	CASSLQGLYSPLHF	TGTGCCAGCAGCTTACAGGGGCTTTATTCACCCCTCCACTTT
many	-	TRBV4-3	TRBJ1-4	CASSQEAPGVANEKLFF	TGCGCCAGCAGCCAAGAGGCCCCCGGGGTGGCTAATGAAAAACTGTTTTTT